Reported below is one TCR beta chain. This specimen comes from a study of T cells after somatic rescue of genetic block. Only in-frame clones appear in the TCRdb table, and some are missing; sequencing was by immunoSEQ multiplex PCR. The sample has about 72,000 clones; roughly 91% are singletons. The CDR3 length is 18 residues. Sequenced sample: peripheral blood mononuclear cells (PBMCs). This TCR was sampled from a man aged 30 to 39. J is TRBJ2-7 and V is TRBV21-1; the D call TRBD2 from the table was never checked on the DNA. TRBV21-1 counts as a pseudogene. CDR3 in amino acids: CASSKLSGDPSGIYEQYF. Here the CDR3 DNA reads TGTGCCAGCAGCAAACTTTCGGGGGACCCGTCGGGGATCTACGAGCAGTACTTC.